One and the same sample provided the 23 T cell receptor beta chains below, sequenced in a study of blood T cells in healthy people across ages. It was with a sample-barcoded 5' primer and a J-beta primer mix that a second PCR of roughly 7 to 12 cycles was run. In TCRdb, the 5' RACE reads were re-called with MiXCR into one record per CDR3 protein. The top ten clones hold around 53% of a sample with 380,000 or so distinct CDR3 sequences, more than 45% of them seen once. Source material: blood. Receptors originate from a man in his 60s in good health.

The chain is built from TRBV6-6 and TRBJ1-1; no reliable D call. The CDR3 is 14 residues long. Germline V gives CDR1 MNHNY, CDR2 SVGAGI (reference sequence). The V gene lost 7 bases and the J gene lost 0 bases, with 12 bases spanning the gap. CDR3: CASTLTVLNTEAFF. CDR3 DNA sequence: TGTGCCAGCACCCTAACAGTTCTGAACACTGAAGCTTTCTTT.

The chain is built from TRBV7-9 and TRBJ2-7; possible D gene TRBD1, 6 bases. CDR3 length equals 13 residues. Germline lookup yields CDR1 SEHNR and CDR2 FQNEAQ (reference sequence). V shed 4 bases and J shed 3 bases, with 10 bases lying between them. CDR3 region: CASSWTALYEQYF. In DNA, the CDR3 is TGTGCCAGCAGCTGGACAGCCCTCTACGAGCAGTACTTC. Full variable domain (missing parts from reference TRBV7-9 and TRBJ2-7): DTGVSQNPRHKITKRGQNVTFRCDPISEHNRLYWYRQTLGQGPEFLTYFQNEAQLEKSRLLSDRFSAERPKGSFSTLEIQRTEQGDSAMYLCASSWTALYEQYFGPGTRLTVT.

Of note for this clonotype: A much larger clone lies one base from this, so it may be a read error. This chain uses TRBV9 with TRBJ2-6, with TRBD1 identical over 9 bases. The CDR3 is 16 amino acids. Germline V gene data show CDR1 as SGDLS and CDR2 as YYNGEE. The DNA of the CDR3 is TGTGCCAGCAGCTTCGACAGGGGGGGTGGGGCCGACGTCCTGACTTTC. It yields the protein CASSFDRGGGADVLTF.

The chain links TRBV27 to TRBJ2-5; unclear D gene. V lost 4 bases to trimming and J lost 3 bases, with 9 bases between them. The CDR3 extends over 13 amino acids. Per the germline V gene, CDR1 is MNHEY and CDR2 is SMNVEV (reference sequence). The CDR3 DNA reads TGTGCCAGCAGTTCGCACGGAGAAGAGACCCAGTACTTC. The encoded protein is CASSSHGEETQYF.

This rearrangement joins TRBV4-2 to TRBJ1-5; weak D call: TRBD1 (5 bases). V lost 4 bases, J lost 7 bases, and 17 bases lay in between. This CDR3 is built from 15 residues. Germline loops: CDR1 LGHNA, CDR2 YNFKEQ. CDR3 nucleotide sequence: TGTGCCAGCAGCCCCAGGACGGAGGGGTTGCAGCCCCAGCATTTT. Translation: CASSPRTEGLQPQHF.

The V and J genes are TRBV3-1 and TRBJ2-7; D is unclear. V was trimmed by 5 bases and J by 5 bases, leaving 10 bases between them. Germline V gene sequence: CDR1 LGHDT, CDR2 YNNKEL (reference sequence). The CDR3 is 12 residues long. CDR3 bases: TGTGCCAGCAGCGGCCCTCCCCACGAGCAGTACTTC. It codes for CASSGPPHEQYF.

This chain connects TRBV3-1 to TRBJ2-4; 11 bases match TRBD2. The J call is doubtful: the DNA matches TRBJ2-7 better. Germline V lookup: CDR1 LGHDT, CDR2 YNNKEL (reference sequence). CDR3 size: 18 residues. The CDR3 region is CASSQDLPSGGPLYEQYF. CDR3 DNA sequence: TGTGCCAGCAGCCAAGATCTTCCTAGCGGGGGGCCTTTGTACGAGCAGTACTTC.

J is TRBJ1-6 and V is TRBV20-1; 9 bases agree with TRBD1. The CDR3 runs to 13 residues. CDR1 is DFQATT and CDR2 is SNEGSKA in the germline V gene (reference sequence). V dropped 7 bases and J dropped 9; count of bases not matched to a gene: 7. The CDR3 DNA follows: TGCAGTGTCCCGGACAGGGGAAGTTCACCCCTCCACTTT. This gives the protein CSVPDRGSSPLHF.

The table lists this clonotype with many counts. V and J are TRBV28 and TRBJ2-7, with TRBD2 matching 9 bases. CDR3 length: 16 amino acids. Germline-derived CDR1 and CDR2 are MDHEN and SYDVKM. Losses at the gene ends were 5 bases for V and 0 bases for J; bases not matched to a gene: 8. The CDR3 nucleotides are TGTGCCAGCAGTACAAGTAGCGGGGGCCTCTCCTACGAGCAGTACTTC. Translating gives CASSTSSGGLSYEQYF.

The chain uses TRBV2 and TRBJ2-3, with D possibly matching TRBD2 (6 bases). This CDR3 region has 14 residues. The V end lost 4 bases, the J end lost 6 bases, and 14 bases lay between the germline ends. Germline CDR1 SNHLY, CDR2 FYNNEI. The CDR3 DNA is TGTGCCAGCAGTGGGGAGGCCCCACCGGATACGCAGTATTTT. Amino acid sequence: CASSGEAPPDTQYF.

This clonotype appeared many times. The chain recombines TRBV15 with TRBJ2-3; no firm D call. This CDR3 region has 13 residues. CDR1 and CDR2 from the germline V gene are LNHNV and YYDKDF (reference sequence). V was pared by 0 bases and J by 6 bases, with 7 bases between. CDR3 DNA: TGTGCCACCAGCAGAGATCCAGGCGATACGCAGTATTTT. It encodes CATSRDPGDTQYF.

CDR3 in amino acids: CASTRTVSIRETQYF. CDR3 in DNA: TGTGCCAGCACTCGGACAGTGTCGATCCGGGAGACCCAGTACTTC. The gene calls are TRBV28 and TRBJ2-7; TRBD1 is a possible D gene (6 bases). The J call is doubtful: the DNA matches TRBJ2-5 better. CDR1 and CDR2 from the germline V gene are MDHEN and SYDVKM. The CDR3 consists of 15 residues.

This clonotype has only a few counts. CDR3 sequence: CASSRPLSGLRETQYF. CDR3 nucleotides: TGCGCCAGCAGCCGTCCGTTGTCAGGGTTACGAGAGACCCAGTACTTC. The gene calls are TRBV4-1 and TRBJ2-5, with a tentative D call TRBD1 (5 bases). This CDR3 is 16 amino acids long. Per germline, CDR1 MGHRA and CDR2 YSYEKL. V was cut by 4 bases and J by 4 bases, with 19 bases left in between.

The chain couples TRBV7-9 to TRBJ2-7, with TRBD1 matching over 8 bases. The CDR3 has 14 amino acids. Trimming took 4 bases from V and 6 from J; bases not matched to a gene: 8. The V gene's germline CDR1 is SEHNR and CDR2 FQNEAQ (reference sequence). CDR3 in amino acids: CASSSDRAHLEQYF. CDR3 sequence (DNA): TGTGCCAGCAGCTCGGACAGGGCCCACCTCGAGCAGTACTTC. The full variable domain, rest sourced from reference TRBV7-9 and TRBJ2-7, is DTGVSQNPRHKITKRGQNVTFRCDPISEHNRLYWYRQTLGQGPEFLTYFQNEAQLEKSRLLSDRFSAERPKGSFSTLEIQRTEQGDSAMYLCASSSDRAHLEQYFGPGTRLTVT.

The chain recombines TRBV5-6 with TRBJ1-1, with 12 bases matching TRBD1. Per the germline V gene, CDR1 is SGHDT and CDR2 is YYEEEE. V shed 2 bases, J shed 6 bases, and the junction held 2 bases outside the gene matches. This CDR3 contains 14 residues. This CDR3 reads CASSFGTGGAEAFF. For the CDR3, the DNA is TGTGCCAGCAGCTTCGGGACAGGGGGCGCTGAAGCTTTCTTT. The full variable domain, its missing parts supplied by reference TRBV5-6 and TRBJ1-1, is DAGVTQSPTHLIKTRGQQVTLRCSPKSGHDTVSWYQQALGQGPQFIFQYYEEEERQRGNFPDRFSGHQFPNYSSELNVNALLLGDSALYLCASSFGTGGAEAFFGQGTRLTVV.

The chain carries TRBV28 and TRBJ2-5, with a tentative D call TRBD2 (6 bases). Between the trimmed V and J ends, which lost 3 bases and 5 bases, there was a span of 31 bases. Germline V gives CDR1 MDHEN, CDR2 SYDVKM. The CDR3 totals 20 residues. DNA for the CDR3: TGTGCCAGCAGTTTTAAGGGACTTCCCCCACGGAGCGGGCTGTCGGAGACCCAGTACTTC. This gives the protein CASSFKGLPPRSGLSETQYF.

The J gene is TRBJ2-2, the V gene TRBV29-1, with D perhaps TRBD2 (6 bases). Germline lookup yields CDR1 SQVTM and CDR2 ANQGSEA. The V gene lost 4 bases and the J gene lost 7 bases, with 13 bases spanning the gap. The CDR3 length is 13 residues. The CDR3 DNA sequence: TGCAGCGTTGGTGTTACGGGGGACGGGGAGCTGTTTTTT. Its protein is CSVGVTGDGELFF.

This sequence joins TRBV29-1 and TRBJ1-4, with D unclear. V lost 3 bases to trimming and J lost 7 bases, with 15 bases between them. Germline CDR1 SQVTM, CDR2 ANQGSEA. CDR3 length equals 14 residues. The CDR3 region is CSVDEGHWGEKLFF. In nucleotides, the CDR3 is TGCAGCGTTGATGAGGGCCACTGGGGTGAAAAACTGTTTTTT.

The genes are TRBV30 and TRBJ1-1; D gene uncertain. V was shortened by 3 bases and J by 4 bases, with 9 bases between the two germline ends. This CDR3 is built from 12 residues. Germline V gene data show CDR1 as GTSNPN and CDR2 as SVGIG (reference sequence). In DNA, the CDR3 is TGTGCCTGGAGACCGGTGACCACTGAAGCTTTCTTT. As protein: CAWRPVTTEAFF. Full variable domain (outside the CDR3, taken from reference TRBV30 and TRBJ1-1): SQTIHQWPATLVQPVGSPLSLECTVEGTSNPNLYWYRQAAGRGLQLLFYSVGIGQISSEVPQNLSASRPQDRQFILSSKKLLLSDSGFYLCAWRPVTTEAFFGQGTRLTVV.

This clonotype was seen more than once but under ten times. This rearrangement joins TRBV28 to TRBJ2-7; 8 positions match TRBD2. The V gene's germline CDR1 is MDHEN and CDR2 SYDVKM. Trimming at V came to 5 bases and at J to 2 bases, leaving 5 bases not matched to a gene. The CDR3 contains 14 residues. The CDR3 DNA sequence: TGTGCCAGCAGTGAGGGGGGACTAGCCTACGAGCAGTACTTC. Amino acids: CASSEGGLAYEQYF.

This clonotype was found a few times. The chain joins TRBV29-1 to TRBJ1-2; 10 bases match TRBD1. Germline lookup yields CDR1 SQVTM and CDR2 ANQGSEA. The CDR3 runs 11 residues. J was trimmed by 6 bases and V by 7 bases; bases with no gene match: 2. The CDR3, as DNA: TGCAGCGGTGGGACAGGGGATGGCTACACCTTC. It specifies CSGGTGDGYTF.

This clonotype came up a few times. V gene TRBV28 combines with J gene TRBJ1-2, with no clear D. V was clipped by 4 bases and J by 2 bases, with 14 bases between them. This CDR3 comprises 15 residues. The germline CDR1 and CDR2 sequences are MDHEN and SYDVKM. The CDR3 nucleotides are TGTGCCAGCAGTTCTCTGTCGGCTGGGAACTATGGCTACACCTTC. Its translation is CASSSLSAGNYGYTF.

This clonotype was counted a few times. This rearrangement joins TRBV29-1 to TRBJ2-5; 8 bases align to TRBD2. Trimming cost V 6 bases and J 1 base; bases outside gene matches: 7. The germline CDR1 and CDR2 sequences are SQVTM and ANQGSEA. The CDR3 spans 14 residues. In DNA, the CDR3 is TGCAGCGTACCCGCACTAGCGGTCCAAGAGACCCAGTACTTC. Encoded protein: CSVPALAVQETQYF.